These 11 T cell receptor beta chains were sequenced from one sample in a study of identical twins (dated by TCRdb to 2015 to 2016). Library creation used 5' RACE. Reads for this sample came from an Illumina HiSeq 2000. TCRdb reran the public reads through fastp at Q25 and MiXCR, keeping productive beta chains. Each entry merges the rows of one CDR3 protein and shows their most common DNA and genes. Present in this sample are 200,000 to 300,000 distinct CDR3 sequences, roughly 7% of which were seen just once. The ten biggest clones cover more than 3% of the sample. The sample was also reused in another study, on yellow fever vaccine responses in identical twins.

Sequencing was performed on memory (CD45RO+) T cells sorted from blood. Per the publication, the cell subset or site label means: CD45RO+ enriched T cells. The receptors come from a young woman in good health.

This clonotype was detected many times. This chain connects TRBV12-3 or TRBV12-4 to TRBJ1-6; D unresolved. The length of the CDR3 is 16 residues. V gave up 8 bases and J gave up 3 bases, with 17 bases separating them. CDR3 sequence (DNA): TGTGCCAGCGGGTCCCAACGGGGATTCTATAATTCACCCCTCCACTTT. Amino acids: CASGSQRGFYNSPLHF.

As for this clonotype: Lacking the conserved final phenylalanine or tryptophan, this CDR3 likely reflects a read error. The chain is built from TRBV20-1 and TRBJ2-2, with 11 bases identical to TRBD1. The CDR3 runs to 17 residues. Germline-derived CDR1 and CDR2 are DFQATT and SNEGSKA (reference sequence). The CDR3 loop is CCARITGQGATTGELFS. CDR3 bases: TGCTGTGCTAGAATAACAGGACAGGGGGCCACCACCGGGGAGCTGTTTTCA.

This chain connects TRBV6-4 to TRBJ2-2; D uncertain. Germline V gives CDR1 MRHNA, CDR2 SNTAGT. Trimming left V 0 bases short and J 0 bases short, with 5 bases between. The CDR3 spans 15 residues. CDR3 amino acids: CASSDSGTNTGELFF. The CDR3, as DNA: TGTGCCAGCAGTGACTCAGGGACGAACACCGGGGAGCTGTTTTTT.

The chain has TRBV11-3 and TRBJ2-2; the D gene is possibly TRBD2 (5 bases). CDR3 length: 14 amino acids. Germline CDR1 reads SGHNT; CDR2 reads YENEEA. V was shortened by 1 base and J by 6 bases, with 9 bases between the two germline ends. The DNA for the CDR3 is TGTGCCAGCAGCTTAGTCACGGGGTCCGGGGAGCTGTTTTTT. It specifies CASSLVTGSGELFF.

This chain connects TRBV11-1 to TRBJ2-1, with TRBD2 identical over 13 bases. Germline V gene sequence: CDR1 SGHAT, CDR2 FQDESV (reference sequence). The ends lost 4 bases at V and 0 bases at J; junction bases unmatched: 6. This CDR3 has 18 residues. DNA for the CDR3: TGTGCCAGCAGCTGGGGACTAGCGGGGACTTTCTCCTACAATGAGCAGTTCTTC. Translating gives CASSWGLAGTFSYNEQFF.

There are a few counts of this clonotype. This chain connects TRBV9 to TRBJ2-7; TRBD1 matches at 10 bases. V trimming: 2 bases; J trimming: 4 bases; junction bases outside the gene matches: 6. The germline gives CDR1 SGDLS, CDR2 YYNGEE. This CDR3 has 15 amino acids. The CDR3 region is CASSVGTGVAYEQYF. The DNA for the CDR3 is TGTGCCAGCAGCGTCGGGACAGGGGTAGCATACGAGCAGTACTTC.

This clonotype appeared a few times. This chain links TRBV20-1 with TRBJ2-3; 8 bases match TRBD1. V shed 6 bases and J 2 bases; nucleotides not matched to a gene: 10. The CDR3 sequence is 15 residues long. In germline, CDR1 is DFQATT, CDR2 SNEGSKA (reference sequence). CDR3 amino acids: CSAEQGVLSTDTQYF. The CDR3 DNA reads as TGCAGTGCCGAACAGGGGGTTCTATCCACAGATACGCAGTATTTT.

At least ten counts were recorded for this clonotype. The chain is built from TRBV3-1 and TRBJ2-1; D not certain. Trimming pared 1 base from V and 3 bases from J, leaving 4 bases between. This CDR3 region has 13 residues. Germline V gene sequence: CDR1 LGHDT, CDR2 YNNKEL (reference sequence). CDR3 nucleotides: TGTGCCAGCAGCCAAGTGATCTACAATGAGCAGTTCTTC. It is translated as CASSQVIYNEQFF.

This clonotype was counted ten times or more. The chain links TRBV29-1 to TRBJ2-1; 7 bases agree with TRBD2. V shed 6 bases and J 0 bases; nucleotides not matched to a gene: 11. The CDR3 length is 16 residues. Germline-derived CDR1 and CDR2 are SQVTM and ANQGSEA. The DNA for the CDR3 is TGCAGCGTCCTACGGGGGGAACTCCGCTCCTACAATGAGCAGTTCTTC. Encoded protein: CSVLRGELRSYNEQFF.

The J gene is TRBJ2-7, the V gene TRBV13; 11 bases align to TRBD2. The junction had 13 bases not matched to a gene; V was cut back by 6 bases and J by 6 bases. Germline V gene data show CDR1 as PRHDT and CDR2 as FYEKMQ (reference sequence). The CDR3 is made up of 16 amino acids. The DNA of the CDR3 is TGTGCCAGCAGTGGAGCCACTAGCGGGAGTCTAAGCGAGCAGTACTTC. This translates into CASSGATSGSLSEQYF.

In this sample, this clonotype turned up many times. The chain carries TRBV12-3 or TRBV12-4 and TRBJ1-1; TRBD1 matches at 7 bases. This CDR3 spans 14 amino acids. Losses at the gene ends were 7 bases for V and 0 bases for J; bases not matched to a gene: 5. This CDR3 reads CASNRGPMNTEAFF. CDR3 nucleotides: TGTGCCAGCAACAGGGGCCCGATGAACACTGAAGCTTTCTTT.